These 10 T cell receptor beta chains originate from one sample sequenced in a study of shared clonotypes between healthy human individuals. Sequenced by immunoSEQ multiplex PCR; TCRdb stores in-frame clones only, minus some. The sample lists about 1 million clones, about three quarters occurring once. The material sequenced was memory CD4+ T cells sorted from blood. The subset is: CD45RA-negative fraction. Source of these receptors: a man aged 18 to 30 in good health.

This rearrangement joins TRBV5-4 to TRBJ2-7; D tentatively fits TRBD1 or TRBD2 (5 bases each). In germline, CDR1 is SGHNT, CDR2 YYREEE (reference sequence). The V end was cut by 0 bases, the J end by 5 bases, with 9 bases between. The CDR3 is made up of 13 amino acids. The DNA of the CDR3 is TGTGCCAGCAGCTTGGCAGGGACCGACGAGCAGTACTTC. This encodes CASSLAGTDEQYF.

V and J are TRBV5-1 and TRBJ1-1; no clear D. The CDR3 contains 15 residues. Deletions cut 4 bases from V and 5 bases from J, with 18 bases between. CDR1 and CDR2 (germline): SGHRS, YFSETQ. CDR3 residues: CASSGGSAIGTEAFF. The CDR3 DNA reads as TGCGCCAGCAGCGGAGGGAGCGCAATTGGGACTGAAGCTTTCTTT.

A word on this clone: Other DNA sequences in the sample encode the same CDR3. V gene TRBV30 combines with J gene TRBJ2-5; D is perhaps TRBD2 (6 bases). Looked up from germline, CDR1 is GTSNPN and CDR2 is SVGIG (reference sequence). This CDR3 is built from 13 residues. V was cut by 0 bases and J by 5 bases, with 10 bases left in between. This CDR3 is CAWSVVRGETQYF. CDR3 nucleotides: TGTGCCTGGAGTGTAGTACGGGGGGAGACCCAGTACTTC.

About this clone itself: Other nucleotide sequences in the sample specify the same CDR3. V is TRBV5-1 and J is TRBJ2-3; 13 nucleotides line up with TRBD2. The CDR3 loop spans 16 amino acids. Germline-derived CDR1 and CDR2 are SGHRS and YFSETQ. J gave up 1 base and V 3 bases, and 2 bases lay outside the gene matches. The CDR3 DNA reads as TGCGCCAGCAGCTCCGGGACTAGCGGGGGCACAGATACGCAGTATTTT. Translating it yields CASSSGTSGGTDTQYF.

The chain has TRBV4-1 and TRBJ1-1, with D possibly TRBD1 on 6 matching bases. V dropped 6 bases and J dropped 3 bases, with 14 bases sitting between them. CDR3 length: 14 amino acids. Germline loops: CDR1 MGHRA, CDR2 YSYEKL. DNA for the CDR3: TGCGCCAGCAGTCCCGGGACAAAGGACACTGAAGCTTTCTTT. Amino acids: CASSPGTKDTEAFF.

This rearrangement joins TRBV28 to TRBJ1-6, with 7 bases matching TRBD1. The CDR3 is made up of 14 amino acids. Germline lookup yields CDR1 MDHEN and CDR2 SYDVKM. Trimming took 2 bases from V and 8 from J; bases not matched to a gene: 3. CDR3 residues: CASSLPGQYSPLHF. The CDR3 DNA sequence: TGTGCCAGCAGTTTACCGGGACAGTATTCACCCCTCCACTTT.

The chain links TRBV5-4 to TRBJ1-1; no clear D gene. V lost 6 bases, J lost 1 base, and 10 bases lay in between. CDR1 is SGHNT and CDR2 is YYREEE in the germline V gene (reference sequence). This CDR3 contains 13 residues. Here the CDR3 DNA reads TGTGCCAGCATGCTTGACGGGAACACTGAAGCTTTCTTT. It codes for CASMLDGNTEAFF.

V gene TRBV7-2 combines with J gene TRBJ1-1; 7 nucleotides agree with TRBD1. V was pared by 1 base and J by 1 base, with 3 bases of the junction left unmatched. Per the germline V gene, CDR1 is SGHTA and CDR2 is FQGNSA. The CDR3 is made up of 15 amino acids. The CDR3 sequence: CASSLERTGNTEAFF. CDR3 coding DNA: TGTGCCAGCAGCTTAGAGAGGACAGGGAACACTGAAGCTTTCTTT.

The chain couples TRBV6-4 to TRBJ2-7; D perhaps matches TRBD1 (5 bases). Per germline, CDR1 MRHNA and CDR2 SNTAGT. The CDR3 spans 17 residues. The V end was cut by 6 bases, the J end by 0 bases, with 21 bases between. The CDR3 DNA sequence: TGTGCCAGCAGCTCCTCGGCGGACCACAGGAGCTCCTACGAGCAGTACTTC. It codes for CASSSSADHRSSYEQYF.

The chain has TRBV28 and TRBJ2-2, with D perhaps matching TRBD1 or TRBD2 (6 bases each). V lost 4 bases and J lost 9, with 12 bases in between. The CDR3 consists of 13 residues. Germline lookup yields CDR1 MDHEN and CDR2 SYDVKM. The CDR3 nucleotides are TGTGCCAGCAGTTCGGGGGCCATTAGGGAGCTGTTTTTT. Its translation: CASSSGAIRELFF.